Included here is one T cell receptor (beta chain) sequence, with context. Original processing methods: Nucleated cell counts were estimated from reference gene primer amplification. This table comes from immunoSEQ multiplex PCR, and its TCRdb copy is limited to in-frame clones, with some not included. V, J and clone size are those of that table, while D and trimming were read from the DNA. The sample lists around 300,000 clones; 80% to 90% were seen once. These data are taken from a study of blood T cell repertoires in COVID-19. Study-level information: Samples representing acute and convalescent COVID-19 were sourced from the United States, Italy and Spain. From T cells, B-cell-depleted T cells, or PBMCs came the material, which was cDNA or gDNA.

This TCR came from a man aged 25 to 45 with active or convalescent COVID-19. The sequenced sample consisted of peripheral blood.

The CDR3 region has the DNA TGCAGCGTTGGGGGGACAACCTACGAGCAGTACTTC. It is translated as CSVGGTTYEQYF. This chain connects TRBV29-1 to TRBJ2-7; D is perhaps TRBD1 (6 bases). Trimming stripped 4 bases from V and 2 bases from J, with 9 bases between. Per germline, CDR1 SQVTM and CDR2 ANQGSEA. The CDR3 length is 12 residues.